This paragraph covers one TCR beta chain sequence. Its antigen is still unknown. Nothing much larger sits one base from this clone, and base qualities are not available. There are 13 amino acids in the CDR3, from cysteine to phenylalanine inclusive. Only the CDR3 portion is preserved as DNA: 39 bases, with reading frame beginning at the first base. V loses 11 bases, J loses 13 bases, and the germline ends lie 21 bases apart. Looking up the germline V gene yields CDR1 MNHEY and CDR2 SVGAGI. This entry belongs to a study of a mutant IDH1 vaccine in newly diagnosed glioma (dated by TCRdb to the early 2020s). Context from the whole study: Patients received eight vaccinations in weeks 1, 3, 5, 7, 11, 15, 19 and 23, corresponding to visits V03 through V10. In the chemotherapy-containing groups, vaccination started alongside temozolomide cycles, whereas in patients who had radiotherapy alone it started 4-6 weeks after radiotherapy. Of the 25 to 40 treated patients, about 62% were male and approximately 38% were female, and the mean age was 40.4 years. Prior to enrollment, standard therapy consisting of radiotherapy alone, temozolomide alone, or radiochemotherapy with temozolomide had been administered to patients, with the combination being received by most patients. Peripheral blood was collected at six visits: V03 (baseline), V05, V07, V10, V12 and V13. For exploratory analyses, 25 to 30 treated patients had longitudinal TCRB deep sequencing done wherever samples were available.

Summary of the overall study and its limitations: PBMC samples for TCRB deep sequencing were selected based on availability. No apparent relationship was observed between pseudoprogression and alterations in the top peripheral T cell clonotypes detected by TCRB sequencing. Immune responses induced by the vaccine were seen in roughly 95% of patients across multiple MHC alleles. It was noted by the authors that analyses of patient blood samples could not be reproduced owing to sample limitations.

The library relied on the immunoSEQ multiplex PCR assay. Rearranged TCR beta chain sequences were amplified using the hsTCRB Kit according to the manufacturer's protocol. Sequencing of TCRB libraries was carried out on an Illumina MiSeq. In the authors' own workflow: The proprietary platform of the kit vendor was used for demultiplexing, trimming and gene mapping. The table was pulled from immuneACCESS by TCRdb, which kept in-frame rearrangements only. Such tables lose some clones; where checked, under half of the loss comes from unresolved V genes, and the rest has no known cause. D and trimming come from the DNA, and the V and J calls and clone size come from that table. This sample gives roughly 120,000 clones in total; about four fifths of them show up just once. Clones ranked in the top ten supply approximately 5% of the sample. What this sample's time point label stands for: week 11, during vaccination. Each vaccine dose was 300 ug of a 20-mer mutant IDH1 peptide in Montanide, given subcutaneously with topical imiquimod. Newly diagnosed WHO grade 3 or 4 IDH1-mutant astrocytomas showing loss of nuclear ATRX were present in the donors. The samples were drawn from NOA16, a multicentre, single-arm, open-label phase I trial in Germany that tested a mutant IDH1 peptide vaccine in humans for the first time. The DNeasy Blood and Tissue Kit was used to extract genomic DNA from EDTA blood for TCRB sequencing.

The sample here was PBMCs, taken from a glioma patient whose treatment included an IDH1 peptide vaccine. This receptor was taken from a man aged 35 to 55 with glioma. The chain is encoded by TRBV6-5 joined to TRBJ1-6; perhaps TRBD1 is the D gene, with 6 bases matching. In nucleotide form, the sequence is TGTGCCGGGGGAAGGACGGGGGCTGTCCCCCTCCACTTT. It codes for CAGGRTGAVPLHF.